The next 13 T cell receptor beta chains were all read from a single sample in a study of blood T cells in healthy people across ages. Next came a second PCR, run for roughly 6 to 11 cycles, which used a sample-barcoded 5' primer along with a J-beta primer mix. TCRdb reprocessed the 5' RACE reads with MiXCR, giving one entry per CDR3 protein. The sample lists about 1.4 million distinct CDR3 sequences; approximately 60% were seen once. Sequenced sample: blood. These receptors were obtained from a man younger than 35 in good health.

The CDR3 DNA reads TGCGCCAGCAGCCCGGAGGCAGGGTACCAAGAGACCCAGTACTTC. This gives the protein CASSPEAGYQETQYF. V and J are TRBV5-1 and TRBJ2-5; D may be TRBD1 or TRBD2 (5 bases each). Between the trimmed V and J ends, which lost 4 bases and 0 bases, there was a span of 13 bases. CDR3 length equals 15 residues. Germline CDR1 SGHRS, CDR2 YFSETQ.

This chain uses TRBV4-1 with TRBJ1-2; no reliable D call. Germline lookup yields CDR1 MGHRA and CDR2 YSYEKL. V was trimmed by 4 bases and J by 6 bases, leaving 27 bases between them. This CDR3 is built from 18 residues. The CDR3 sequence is CASSRSGSPYSLYNGYTF. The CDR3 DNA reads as TGCGCCAGCAGCCGCTCCGGATCGCCCTACAGCCTCTATAATGGCTACACCTTC.

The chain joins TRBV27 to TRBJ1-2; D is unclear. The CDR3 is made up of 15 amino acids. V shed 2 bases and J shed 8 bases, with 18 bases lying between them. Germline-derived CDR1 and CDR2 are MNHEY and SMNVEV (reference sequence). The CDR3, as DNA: TGTGCCAGCAGTTTACTGGCGGAGGCTGATGCGGGCTACACCTTC. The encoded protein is CASSLLAEADAGYTF.

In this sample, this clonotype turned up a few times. The CDR3 protein is CAISVTGGRDEQYF. CDR3 bases: TGTGCCATCAGTGTGACAGGGGGACGGGACGAGCAGTACTTC. The V gene is TRBV10-3, the J gene TRBJ2-5; 9 bases map to TRBD1. The closer fit of TRBJ2-7 to the DNA end suggests the J call may be wrong. The V gene's germline CDR1 is ENHRY and CDR2 SYGVKD. This CDR3 has 14 amino acids.

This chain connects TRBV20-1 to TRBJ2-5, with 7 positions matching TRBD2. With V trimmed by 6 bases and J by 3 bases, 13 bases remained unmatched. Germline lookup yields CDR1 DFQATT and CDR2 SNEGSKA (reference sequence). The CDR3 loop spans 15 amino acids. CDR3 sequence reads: CSAISYLAVEETQYF. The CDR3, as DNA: TGCAGTGCCATATCCTATCTAGCGGTGGAAGAGACCCAGTACTTC.

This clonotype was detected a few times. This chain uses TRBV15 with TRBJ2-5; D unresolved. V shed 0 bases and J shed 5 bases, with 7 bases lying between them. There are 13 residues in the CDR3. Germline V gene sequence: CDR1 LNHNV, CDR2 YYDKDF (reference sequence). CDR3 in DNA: TGTGCCACCAGCAGAGATCCGTTGGAGACCCAGTACTTC. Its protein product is CATSRDPLETQYF.

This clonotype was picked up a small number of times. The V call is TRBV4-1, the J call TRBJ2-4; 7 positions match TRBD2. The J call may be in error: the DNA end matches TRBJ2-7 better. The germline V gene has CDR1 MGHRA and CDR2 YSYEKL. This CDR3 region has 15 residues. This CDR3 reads CASSQVAAGPYEQYF. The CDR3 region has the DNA TGCGCCAGCAGCCAAGTGGCAGCGGGGCCCTACGAGCAGTACTTC.

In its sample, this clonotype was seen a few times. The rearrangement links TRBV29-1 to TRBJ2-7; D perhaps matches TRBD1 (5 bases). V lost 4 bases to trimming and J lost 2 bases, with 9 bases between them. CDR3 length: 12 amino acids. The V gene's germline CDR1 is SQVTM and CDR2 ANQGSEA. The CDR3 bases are TGCAGCGTTGGAATGACAGCCTACGAGCAGTACTTC. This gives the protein CSVGMTAYEQYF.

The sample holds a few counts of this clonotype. CDR3 in amino acids: CSVIGVEQYF. DNA of the CDR3: TGCAGCGTTATAGGGGTCGAGCAGTACTTC. V usage is TRBV29-1 and J usage is TRBJ2-7; D might be TRBD1 (5 bases). Per the germline V gene, CDR1 is SQVTM and CDR2 is ANQGSEA. Trimming cost V 5 bases and J 6 bases, with 8 bases left between them. The CDR3 runs to 10 residues.

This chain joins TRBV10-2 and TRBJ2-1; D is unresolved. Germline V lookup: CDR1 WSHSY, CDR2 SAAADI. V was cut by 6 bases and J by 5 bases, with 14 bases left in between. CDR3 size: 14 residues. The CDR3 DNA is TGCGCCAGCAGACTGACCGCCTTTGACAATGAGCAGTTCTTC. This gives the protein CASRLTAFDNEQFF.

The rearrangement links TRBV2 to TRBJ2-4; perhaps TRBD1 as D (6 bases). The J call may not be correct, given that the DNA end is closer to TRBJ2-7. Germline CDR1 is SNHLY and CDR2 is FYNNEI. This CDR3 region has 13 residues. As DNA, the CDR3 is TGTGCCAGCAGTGAACAGGGGTGGCGCGAGCAGTACTTC. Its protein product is CASSEQGWREQYF.

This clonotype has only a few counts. Written as DNA, the CDR3 is TGTGCCAGCAGTTTTGCGAGCAATCAGCCCCAGCATTTT. Protein product: CASSFASNQPQHF. The chain employs TRBV12-3 or TRBV12-4 and TRBJ1-5; no reliable D call. This CDR3 region has 13 residues. V lost 3 bases and J 1 base, leaving 4 bases between the germline ends.

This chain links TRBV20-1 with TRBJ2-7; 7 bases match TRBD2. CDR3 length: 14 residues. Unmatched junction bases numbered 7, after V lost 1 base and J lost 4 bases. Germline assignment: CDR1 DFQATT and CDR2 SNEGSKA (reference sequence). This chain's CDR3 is CSARGGGFGYEQYF. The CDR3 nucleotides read TGCAGTGCTAGAGGGGGGGGGTTCGGGTACGAGCAGTACTTC.